A single sample is the source of the 21 T cell receptor beta chains below, sequenced in a study of graft-versus-host responses after intestinal transplantation. The antigens these receptors bind are not known. Clones were read by immunoSEQ multiplex PCR, and TCRdb kept only the in-frame ones, dropping some. The table includes around 110,000 clones, about nine tenths detected once. This sample comprised unstimulated CD4+ T cells sorted from spleen or lymph node cells, obtained before intestinal transplant. These receptors were collected from a human donor who received an intestinal transplant.

The V gene is TRBV7-8, the J gene TRBJ2-5; no firm D call. The CDR3 length is 14 residues. Germline V gene data show CDR1 as SGHVS and CDR2 as FQNEAQ. V lost 5 bases and J 1 base, leaving 11 bases between the germline ends. The CDR3, as DNA: TGTGCCAGCAGCCGCCAGACTCCCCAAGAGACCCAGTACTTC. It yields the protein CASSRQTPQETQYF.

The V gene is TRBV2, the J gene TRBJ2-2; D might be TRBD2 (5 bases). V was trimmed by 5 bases and J by 2 bases, leaving 12 bases between them. The CDR3 extends over 15 amino acids. Looked up from germline, CDR1 is SNHLY and CDR2 is FYNNEI. Written as DNA, the CDR3 is TGTGCCAGCAGTCTCCAGGCGGGCAACACCGGGGAGCTGTTTTTT. It yields the protein CASSLQAGNTGELFF.

This rearrangement joins TRBV2 to TRBJ2-7; no reliable D call. V lost 4 bases, J lost 3 bases, and 10 bases lay in between. Germline V lookup: CDR1 SNHLY, CDR2 FYNNEI. The CDR3 has 13 amino acids. Written as DNA, the CDR3 is TGTGCCAGCAGTGGTAGCCCCCTCTACGAGCAGTACTTC. Translating it yields CASSGSPLYEQYF.

J is TRBJ2-1 and V is TRBV7-3; 14 bases agree with TRBD2. The CDR3 covers 15 residues. The ends lost 5 bases at V and 6 bases at J; junction bases unmatched: 3. In germline, CDR1 is SGHTA, CDR2 FQGTGA. This CDR3 is CASSRGTSGGNEQFF. The CDR3 bases are TGTGCCAGCAGCCGCGGGACTAGCGGGGGCAATGAGCAGTTCTTC.

This chain uses TRBV6-5 with TRBJ2-3, with D hard to call. The CDR3 consists of 16 residues. Germline V CDR1 and CDR2: MNHEY, SVGAGI. Trimming took off 4 bases at V and 0 bases at J, with 14 bases between the two ends. As DNA, the CDR3 is TGTGCCAGCAGTTCGACCCGGGTTATTAGCACAGATACGCAGTATTTT. It codes for CASSSTRVISTDTQYF.

V and J are TRBV6-6 and TRBJ1-2, with TRBD1 matching 11 bases. This CDR3 comprises 14 residues. Trimming at V came to 6 bases and at J to 5 bases, leaving 5 bases not matched to a gene. Per the germline V gene, CDR1 is MNHNY and CDR2 is SVGAGI (reference sequence). The CDR3 spells CASRTGTGGYGYTF. In DNA, the CDR3 is TGTGCCAGCAGAACCGGGACAGGGGGTTATGGCTACACCTTC.

This clone was recorded once. The CDR3 is CATQYRSFQETQYF. Here the CDR3 DNA reads TGTGCCACCCAATACAGGAGTTTCCAAGAGACCCAGTACTTC. The genes are TRBV11-2 and TRBJ2-5, with a tentative D call TRBD1 (5 bases). CDR1 is SGHAT and CDR2 is FQNNGV in the germline V gene. Trimming took 10 bases from V and 1 from J, leaving 16 bases between them. The CDR3 runs to 14 residues. Variable domain in full (rest from reference TRBV11-2 and TRBJ2-5): EAGVAQSPRYKIIEKRQSVAFWCNPISGHATLYWYQQILGQGPKLLIQFQNNGVVDDSQLPKDRFSAERLKGVDSTLKIQPAKLEDSAVYLCATQYRSFQETQYFGPGTRLLVL.

J is TRBJ1-2 and V is TRBV10-3, with D possibly matching TRBD1 (6 bases). Germline V gene data show CDR1 as ENHRY and CDR2 as SYGVKD. The CDR3 has 13 amino acids. The germline V and J ends were trimmed by 8 bases and 4 bases, with 14 bases remaining between them. CDR3 residues: CAISAGEGYGYTF. DNA of the CDR3: TGTGCCATCTCCGCAGGGGAGGGCTATGGCTACACCTTC.

In this sample, this clone turned up once. V and J are TRBV5-6 and TRBJ1-1; D is ambiguous. The CDR3 loop spans 12 amino acids. The V end lost 4 bases, the J end lost 4 bases, and 8 bases lay between the germline ends. CDR1 and CDR2 from the germline V gene are SGHDT and YYEEEE. The CDR3 here is CASSETFTEAFF. Written as DNA, the CDR3 is TGTGCCAGCAGCGAGACTTTCACTGAAGCTTTCTTT.

The chain links TRBV28 to TRBJ1-2, with D perhaps matching TRBD1 (6 bases). CDR3 size: 14 residues. The germline V gene encodes CDR1 MDHEN and CDR2 SYDVKM. V lost 6 bases and J lost 5, with 16 bases in between. CDR3 loop: CASRPAQGRYGYTF. CDR3 DNA sequence: TGTGCCAGCAGGCCAGCACAGGGAAGGTATGGCTACACCTTC.

The chain is built from TRBV5-1 and TRBJ1-5; D perhaps matches TRBD1 (5 bases). The CDR3 covers 14 residues. Germline CDR1 is SGHRS and CDR2 is YFSETQ. Trimming removed 0 bases from V and 3 bases from J, with 7 bases in between. The CDR3 DNA follows: TGCGCCAGCAGCTTGGAAGGGGACAATCAGCCCCAGCATTTT. It is translated as CASSLEGDNQPQHF.

The genes are TRBV5-1 and TRBJ2-7; 11 bases align to TRBD2. The germline V gene encodes CDR1 SGHRS and CDR2 YFSETQ. The junction had 5 bases not matched to a gene; V was cut back by 0 bases and J by 3 bases. The CDR3 runs 16 residues. The CDR3 DNA sequence: TGCGCCAGCAGCTTGGTGGGTAGCGGGAGGGACTACGAGCAGTACTTC. It translates to CASSLVGSGRDYEQYF. The whole variable domain, filled in from reference TRBV5-1 and TRBJ2-7, reads KAGVTQTPRYLIKTRGQQVTLSCSPISGHRSVSWYQQTPGQGLQFLFEYFSETQRNKGNFPGRFSGRQFSNSRSEMNVSTLELGDSALYLCASSLVGSGRDYEQYFGPGTRLTVT.

The gene calls are TRBV7-2 and TRBJ2-7; D might be TRBD2 (6 bases). Germline V gene data show CDR1 as SGHTA and CDR2 as FQGNSA. The CDR3 is 14 amino acids. The V end lost 1 base, the J end lost 3 bases, and 10 bases lay between the germline ends. CDR3 coding DNA: TGTGCCAGCAGCTTAGTGCGGGGATTCTACGAGCAGTACTTC. Its protein product is CASSLVRGFYEQYF.

This clone has more than one count but fewer than ten. This chain connects TRBV6-5 to TRBJ1-3; 7 bases fit TRBD1. Unmatched junction bases numbered 4, after V lost 2 bases and J lost 0 bases. This CDR3 has 16 amino acids. Germline loops: CDR1 MNHEY, CDR2 SVGAGI. CDR3 sequence reads: CASSYGPGGSGNTIYF. CDR3 nucleotide sequence: TGTGCCAGCAGTTACGGGCCAGGGGGCTCTGGAAACACCATATATTTT.

The chain has TRBV28 and TRBJ2-1; TRBD2 agrees at 11 bases. This CDR3 has 15 residues. The germline V gene encodes CDR1 MDHEN and CDR2 SYDVKM. V gave up 5 bases and J gave up 7 bases; unmatched junction bases: 7. CDR3 region: CASSTIAGGGNEQFF. Written as DNA, the CDR3 is TGTGCCAGCAGTACTATAGCGGGAGGGGGAAATGAGCAGTTCTTC.

This CDR3 reads CASSPTTRAEQFF. The CDR3 DNA reads as TGTGCCAGCTCACCCACTACTAGGGCTGAGCAGTTCTTC. V usage is TRBV18 and J usage is TRBJ2-1; D might be TRBD2 (5 bases). Germline values: CDR1 KGHSH, CDR2 LQKENI. The CDR3 totals 13 residues. Trimming stripped 3 bases from V and 9 bases from J, with 12 bases between.

This chain joins TRBV6-1 and TRBJ2-1, with D perhaps matching TRBD2 (5 bases). Trimming shortened V by 1 base and J by 4 bases, and 11 bases separated the two germline ends. The CDR3 has 15 amino acids. Germline V gene lookup returns CDR1 MNHNS and CDR2 SASEGT. This chain's CDR3 is CASSEGPGTYNEQFF. The CDR3 DNA reads TGTGCCAGCAGTGAAGGGCCGGGAACGTACAATGAGCAGTTCTTC.

J is TRBJ2-7 and V is TRBV12-5; D gene ambiguous. CDR1 and CDR2 from the germline V gene are LGHNT and FRNRAP. Trimming removed 0 bases at V and 4 bases at J, with 7 bases between. CDR3 size: 13 residues. The CDR3: CASGLVPGYEQYF. The DNA of the CDR3 is TGTGCTAGTGGTTTGGTACCCGGTTACGAGCAGTACTTC.

The rearrangement joins TRBV4-2 to TRBJ2-1, with 7 bases aligning to TRBD2. The CDR3 totals 14 residues. CDR1 and CDR2 from the germline V gene are LGHNA and YNFKEQ. Germline trimming cut 1 base from V and 7 bases from J; bases unmatched to any gene: 4. The CDR3 bases are TGTGCCAGCAGCCAAGTCGGGACTAAAAATGAGCAGTTCTTC. This encodes CASSQVGTKNEQFF.

CDR3 protein: CASSLQNTGELFF. The CDR3 coding sequence is TGTGCCAGCAGCTTGCAGAACACCGGGGAGCTGTTTTTT. V gene TRBV5-4 combines with J gene TRBJ2-2; the D is unclear. The V gene lost 1 base and the J gene lost 1 base, with 2 bases spanning the gap. The CDR3 has 13 residues. Germline-derived CDR1 and CDR2 are SGHNT and YYREEE (reference sequence).

This clone was observed a handful of times. The rearrangement links TRBV27 to TRBJ1-2, with 9 bases lining up with TRBD1. Germline lookup yields CDR1 MNHEY and CDR2 SMNVEV (reference sequence). The CDR3 runs 18 residues. The junction had 17 bases not matched to a gene; V was cut back by 5 bases and J by 4 bases. In nucleotides, the CDR3 is TGTGCCAGCAGTCCACAGTGGGATCACAGGGGGCCCCTCTATGGCTACACCTTC. Amino acid sequence: CASSPQWDHRGPLYGYTF.